These 26 T cell receptor beta chains were all obtained from the same sample, sequenced in a study of vaccination effects on CD4 cells after COVID-19. TCRdb keeps only in-frame clones here, not all; method: immunoSEQ multiplex PCR. Among fewer than 40,000 clones, approximately 84% were seen once, and the ten largest hold just under 2%. Their specific antigens are unknown. Under the ViraFEST assay, PBMC were stimulated with viral peptide pools so that antigen-specific CD4+ T cells expanded. Sequencing was performed afterwards. Isolation of CD4+ T cells took place after 10 days of culture. Two doses of BNT162b2 or mRNA-1273 vaccine were administered to participants. The sample here was CD4+ T cells from PBMCs cultured with HCoV-NL63 spike peptides, taken after COVID-19 vaccination. The receptors originated from a human donor who received a COVID-19 vaccine. Some clones in this sample may be carry-over from other donors' samples.

This chain connects TRBV15 to TRBJ1-3; a possible D gene is TRBD1 (5 bases). Germline CDR1 reads LNHNV; CDR2 reads YYDKDF (reference sequence). The CDR3 runs 14 residues. Trimming shortened V by 0 bases and J by 6 bases, and 9 bases separated the two germline ends. The CDR3 reads CATSRDLQENTIYF. In DNA form, the CDR3 reads TGTGCCACCAGCAGAGATCTACAGGAAAACACCATATATTTT.

V is TRBV5-1 and J is TRBJ2-2; D tentatively reads TRBD1 or TRBD2 (5 bases each). V shed 7 bases and J shed 0 bases, with 19 bases lying between them. Per germline, CDR1 SGHRS and CDR2 YFSETQ. There are 17 residues in the CDR3. The CDR3 DNA reads as TGCGCCAGCTCCCGGGGCCCGACTGGCCCGAACACCGGGGAGCTGTTTTTT. Translation: CASSRGPTGPNTGELFF.

This chain uses TRBV27 with TRBJ2-4; 7 positions agree with TRBD1. Germline CDR1 and CDR2: MNHEY and SMNVEV (reference sequence). The CDR3 length is 16 residues. After removal of 6 bases from V and 2 bases from J, the junction contained 10 bases not matched to a gene. The CDR3 DNA reads TGTGCCAGCAGGGCCTTGACAGGGTTCACCAAAAACATTCAGTACTTC. Protein sequence: CASRALTGFTKNIQYF.

The chain combines TRBV6-4 with TRBJ1-3; D is ambiguous. The CDR3 contains 13 residues. CDR1 is MRHNA, CDR2 SNTAGT, per germline. V lost 6 bases to trimming and J lost 4 bases, with 10 bases between them. The CDR3 sequence is CASSFGPGNTIYF. The CDR3 nucleotides are TGTGCCAGCAGCTTTGGACCCGGAAACACCATATATTTT.

The V and J genes are TRBV30 and TRBJ1-3; 8 nucleotides agree with TRBD1. Looked up from germline, CDR1 is GTSNPN and CDR2 is SVGIG (reference sequence). CDR3 length: 16 residues. J gave up 0 bases and V 0 bases, and 4 bases lay outside the gene matches. For the CDR3, the DNA is TGTGCCTGGAGTGTAGGGGACAGGCTCTCTGGAAACACCATATATTTT. This translates into CAWSVGDRLSGNTIYF.

V usage is TRBV23-1 and J usage is TRBJ2-1, with 8 nucleotides matching TRBD2. TRBV23-1 is annotated as an ORF whose role is uncertain. The CDR3 is 13 residues long. V lost 6 bases to trimming and J lost 9 bases; unmatched junction nucleotides: 7. DNA for the CDR3: TGCGCCAGCAGCCGGGGGGGGATAGGTGAGCAGTTCTTC. This sequence encodes CASSRGGIGEQFF.

This sequence joins TRBV2 and TRBJ2-5; 11 bases fit TRBD1. Per the germline V gene, CDR1 is SNHLY and CDR2 is FYNNEI. This CDR3 is 15 amino acids long. With V trimmed by 3 bases and J by 7 bases, 7 bases remained unmatched. The CDR3 spells CASSDRQGTGGTQYF. The CDR3 DNA is TGTGCCAGCAGTGATAGGCAGGGGACAGGGGGGACCCAGTACTTC.

The CDR3 DNA reads TGTGCCAGCTCACCATCCAGGGCAGGGTTAACAGATACGCAGTATTTT. This gives the protein CASSPSRAGLTDTQYF. The V and J genes are TRBV18 and TRBJ2-3; possible D gene TRBD1, 5 bases. V was shortened by 2 bases and J by 3 bases, with 15 bases between the two germline ends. The germline V gene has CDR1 KGHSH and CDR2 LQKENI. The CDR3 runs to 16 residues.

V gene TRBV19 combines with J gene TRBJ2-3; tentatively, D is TRBD1 (5 bases). From germline, CDR1 is LNHDA and CDR2 SQIVND (reference sequence). V gave up 3 bases and J gave up 0 bases, with 13 bases separating them. This CDR3 region has 16 residues. CDR3 sequence (DNA): TGTGCCAGTAGTATGTGGCAGGGCCTTAGCACAGATACGCAGTATTTT. Amino acid sequence: CASSMWQGLSTDTQYF.

This rearrangement joins TRBV6-5 to TRBJ1-5, with TRBD1 identical over 9 bases. The CDR3 spans 15 residues. From germline, CDR1 is MNHEY and CDR2 SVGAGI. J gave up 0 bases and V 6 bases, and 3 bases lay outside the gene matches. The CDR3 is CASRQQGASNQPQHF. CDR3 sequence (DNA): TGTGCCAGCAGGCAACAGGGGGCTAGCAATCAGCCCCAGCATTTT.

The V and J genes are TRBV23-1 and TRBJ1-4; 7 positions agree with TRBD1. TRBV23-1 qualifies as an ORF whose function is uncertain. V was clipped by 6 bases and J by 3 bases; unmatched bases: 4. This CDR3 has 14 residues. In nucleotides, the CDR3 is TGCGCCAGCAGGTTCAGGGGGGCTAATGAAAAACTGTTTTTT. It encodes CASRFRGANEKLFF.

The rearrangement uses TRBV12-3 or TRBV12-4 and TRBJ2-4; no definite D call. Trimming cost V 5 bases and J 6 bases, with 11 bases left between them. This CDR3 has 13 amino acids. CDR3 DNA sequence: TGTGCCAGCAGTAGACATCCGGGAAACATTCAGTACTTC. This encodes CASSRHPGNIQYF.

The J gene is TRBJ1-2, the V gene TRBV3-1 (or the pseudogene TRBV3-2); no reliable D call. V was clipped by 0 bases and J by 7 bases, with 12 bases between them. Per the germline V gene, CDR1 is LGHDT and CDR2 is YNNKEL (reference sequence). The CDR3 loop spans 14 amino acids. The CDR3 is CASSQDQGYSGYTF. CDR3 DNA sequence: TGTGCCAGCAGCCAAGATCAAGGGTACTCTGGCTACACCTTC.

The V gene is TRBV5-1, the J gene TRBJ1-1; D unclear. Trimming took 4 bases from V and 0 from J, leaving 7 bases between them. The germline gives CDR1 SGHRS, CDR2 YFSETQ. The CDR3 consists of 13 residues. In DNA, the CDR3 is TGCGCCAGCAGCGCGGCCCTGAACACTGAAGCTTTCTTT. Translated, it gives CASSAALNTEAFF.

The chain has TRBV7-2 and TRBJ2-1; D is unclear. Germline assignment: CDR1 SGHTA and CDR2 FQGNSA. V lost 4 bases and J lost 0, with 10 bases in between. The CDR3 runs to 15 residues. DNA for the CDR3: TGTGCCAGCAGCTCAGACTCTAGCTCCTACAATGAGCAGTTCTTC. This gives the protein CASSSDSSSYNEQFF.

This clone was detected a few times. The V gene is TRBV12-3 or TRBV12-4, the J gene TRBJ1-1; 7 nucleotides match TRBD1. V shed 5 bases and J 7 bases; nucleotides not matched to a gene: 7. This CDR3 comprises 13 residues. CDR3 DNA sequence: TGTGCCAGCAGTAGAGGTCAGGGGGTTGAAGCTTTCTTT. Amino acid sequence: CASSRGQGVEAFF.

The chain recombines TRBV12-3 or TRBV12-4 with TRBJ1-1; unclear D gene. V lost 6 bases, J lost 3 bases, and 11 bases lay in between. The length of the CDR3 is 13 residues. The CDR3 sequence: CASSPWRDTEAFF. The CDR3, as DNA: TGTGCCAGCAGCCCCTGGAGGGACACTGAAGCTTTCTTT.

The chain employs TRBV6-6 and TRBJ1-5; tentatively, D is TRBD1 (5 bases). In germline, CDR1 is MNHNY, CDR2 SVGAGI (reference sequence). This CDR3 region has 15 residues. The V gene lost 6 bases and the J gene lost 5 bases, with 17 bases spanning the gap. This chain's CDR3 is CASRPLRGADQPQHF. In DNA form, the CDR3 reads TGTGCCAGCAGACCCTTGAGGGGTGCCGATCAGCCCCAGCATTTT.

This sequence joins TRBV7-3 and TRBJ2-5; 8 bases agree with TRBD2. The CDR3 sequence is 16 residues long. Trimming cost V 5 bases and J 5 bases; bases outside gene matches: 13. Germline values: CDR1 SGHTA, CDR2 FQGTGA. In DNA form, the CDR3 reads TGTGCCAGCAGCCCCCAAGCGAGTAGCGGGGTGGAGACCCAGTACTTC. Encoded protein: CASSPQASSGVETQYF. The whole variable domain, filled in from reference TRBV7-3 and TRBJ2-5, reads GAGVSQTPSNKVTEKGKYVELRCDPISGHTALYWYRQSLGQGPEFLIYFQGTGAADDSGLPNDRFFAVRPEGSVSTLKIQRTERGDSAVYLCASSPQASSGVETQYFGPGTRLLVL.

This rearrangement joins TRBV10-2 to TRBJ2-1; D might be TRBD1 (6 bases). The germline V gene has CDR1 WSHSY and CDR2 SAAADI. Trimming took 6 bases from V and 2 from J, leaving 11 bases between them. CDR3 size: 14 residues. CDR3 in DNA: TGCGCCAGCAGAGGGACAAGGGCCTACAATGAGCAGTTCTTC. Protein product: CASRGTRAYNEQFF.

The DNA of the CDR3 is TGTGCCAGCAGCGGCCCGGGCGCCGAAGGGGAAAAACTGTTTTTT. Its translation is CASSGPGAEGEKLFF. The chain uses TRBV5-4 and TRBJ1-4; D is unresolved. Trimming took off 4 bases at V and 8 bases at J, with 18 bases between the two ends. Per the germline V gene, CDR1 is SGHNT and CDR2 is YYREEE (reference sequence). There are 15 residues in the CDR3. Supplemented by reference TRBV5-4 and TRBJ1-4, the full variable domain reads ETGVTQSPTHLIKTRGQQVTLRCSSQSGHNTVSWYQQALGQGPQFIFQYYREEENGRGNFPPRFSGLQFPNYSSELNVNALELDDSALYLCASSGPGAEGEKLFFGSGTQLSVL.

This sequence joins TRBV11-2 and TRBJ1-2, with D unresolved. Germline loops: CDR1 SGHAT, CDR2 FQNNGV. Trimming shortened V by 4 bases and J by 4 bases, and 16 bases separated the two germline ends. This CDR3 comprises 15 residues. The CDR3, as DNA: TGTGCCAGCAGCTCTCCCGGAGGGAGCGTCTATGGCTACACCTTC. This codes for CASSSPGGSVYGYTF.

The count of this clone is one. This chain uses TRBV6-5 with TRBJ2-3, with D possibly matching TRBD1 (6 bases). The V end was cut by 4 bases, the J end by 2 bases, with 13 bases between. The CDR3 is 15 amino acids. CDR1 and CDR2 (germline): MNHEY, SVGAGI. CDR3 sequence: CASSSQGTYTDTQYF. The CDR3 DNA is TGTGCCAGCAGTTCCCAGGGGACATACACAGATACGCAGTATTTT.

V gene TRBV7-8 combines with J gene TRBJ1-5; tentative D call: TRBD1 (6 bases). V shed 5 bases and J shed 0 bases, with 14 bases lying between them. The CDR3 has 16 amino acids. Looked up from germline, CDR1 is SGHVS and CDR2 is FQNEAQ. CDR3 DNA: TGTGCCAGCAGCCCTTGGACAGCCATTAGCAATCAGCCCCAGCATTTT. Protein sequence: CASSPWTAISNQPQHF.

J is TRBJ2-1 and V is TRBV27; D unresolved. Per germline, CDR1 MNHEY and CDR2 SMNVEV (reference sequence). This CDR3 comprises 12 residues. V shed 6 bases and J shed 8 bases, with 11 bases lying between them. The CDR3, as DNA: TGTGCCAGCAGCCCAAATTACGATGAGCAGTTCTTC. The encoded protein is CASSPNYDEQFF.

The V gene is TRBV3-1 (or the pseudogene TRBV3-2), the J gene TRBJ1-6; D not resolved. Germline V gene sequence: CDR1 LGHDT, CDR2 YNNKEL (reference sequence). The length of the CDR3 is 15 residues. The ends were cut back, 0 bases at V and 15 bases at J, with 18 bases in the middle. The CDR3 loop reads CASSQDDRRSTLLHF. CDR3 sequence (DNA): TGTGCCAGCAGCCAAGATGATCGGCGGTCCACCCTCCTCCACTTT.